Below, 20 T cell receptor beta chains from the same sample are listed, as sequenced in a study of persistence of HIV-infected CD4 T cells. Cells were stimulated with overlapping HIV-1 Gag 15-mer peptides. Sorting selected CD4+ T cells upregulating both CD40 ligand and CD69. The libraries were made with immunoSEQ version 4 in survey mode. Assay used: immunoSEQ multiplex PCR; TCRdb lists only in-frame clones, some missing. The sample has fewer than 35,000 clones; roughly three quarters are singletons. Their specific antigens are unknown. The sequencing here drew on CD4+ T cells sorted from PBMCs after approximately 20-hour stimulation, taken from a patient who received antiretroviral therapy. The receptor source for this set is an adult man with HIV who was CMV-seropositive.

This rearrangement joins TRBV6-6 to TRBJ2-7; D is possibly TRBD1 (6 bases). The CDR3 extends over 14 amino acids. The germline V gene encodes CDR1 MNHNY and CDR2 SVGAGI (reference sequence). With 5 bases removed from V and 0 bases from J, the gap between germline ends came to 11 bases. CDR3: CASSLGQLSYEQYF. The CDR3 DNA is TGTGCCAGCAGTCTAGGACAGCTCTCCTACGAGCAGTACTTC.

This clone was detected once. V usage is TRBV5-4 and J usage is TRBJ2-7; the match to TRBD1 covers 8 bases. Per germline, CDR1 SGHNT and CDR2 YYREEE (reference sequence). The CDR3 is made up of 15 amino acids. The J segment lost 3 bases and the V segment lost 4 bases, leaving 9 bases of the junction unmatched. As DNA, the CDR3 is TGTGCCAGCAGCCTAGGGACAGGAAGAAACTACGAGCAGTACTTC. Amino acid sequence: CASSLGTGRNYEQYF. Combining the CDR3 with reference TRBV5-4 and TRBJ2-7 gives the whole variable domain ETGVTQSPTHLIKTRGQQVTLRCSSQSGHNTVSWYQQALGQGPQFIFQYYREEENGRGNFPPRFSGLQFPNYSSELNVNALELDDSALYLCASSLGTGRNYEQYFGPGTRLTVT.

The V and J genes are TRBV6-2 or TRBV6-3 and TRBJ2-4; 8 bases line up with TRBD1. This CDR3 contains 15 residues. After removal of 5 bases from V and 1 base from J, the junction contained 4 bases not matched to a gene. Germline lookup yields CDR1 MNHEY and CDR2 SVGEGT. The CDR3 coding sequence is TGTGCCAGCAGTCTACAGGGGGTGGCCAAAAACATTCAGTACTTC. Its protein is CASSLQGVAKNIQYF.

The gene calls are TRBV5-5 and TRBJ2-1; D perhaps matches TRBD1 (5 bases). Germline V gene sequence: CDR1 SGHKS, CDR2 YYEKEE (reference sequence). The V end was cut by 0 bases, the J end by 5 bases, with 12 bases between. The CDR3 contains 15 residues. The CDR3 bases are TGTGCCAGCAGCTTGGAGGGTGACAGACACAATGAGCAGTTCTTC. Protein: CASSLEGDRHNEQFF.

V gene TRBV28 combines with J gene TRBJ2-1, with D possibly TRBD2 on 6 matching bases. In germline, CDR1 is MDHEN, CDR2 SYDVKM. The length of the CDR3 is 14 residues. V was clipped by 4 bases and J by 2 bases, with 9 bases between them. The CDR3, as DNA: TGTGCCAGCAGTTCACCGGGAGCCTACAATGAGCAGTTCTTC. Protein product: CASSSPGAYNEQFF.

V gene TRBV7-6 combines with J gene TRBJ1-3; D remains ambiguous. Germline CDR1 and CDR2: SGHVS and FNYEAQ. Deletions cut 5 bases from V and 8 bases from J, with 13 bases between. CDR3 length: 13 amino acids. The CDR3 region is CASSLGSKDTIYF. The CDR3 bases are TGTGCCAGCAGCCTCGGATCGAAGGACACCATATATTTT. Drawing the rest from reference TRBV7-6 and TRBJ1-3, the complete variable domain is GAGVSQSPRYKVTKRGQDVALRCDPISGHVSLYWYRQALGQGPEFLTYFNYEAQQDKSGLPNDRFSAERPEGSISTLTIQRTEQRDSAMYRCASSLGSKDTIYFGEGSWLTVV.

The chain uses TRBV24-1 and TRBJ1-2; no clear D. The CDR3 is made up of 11 amino acids. Germline V gives CDR1 KGHDR, CDR2 SFDVKD. Trimming took 7 bases from V and 4 from J, leaving 6 bases between them. CDR3 loop: CATSGGYGYTF. The CDR3 bases are TGTGCCACCAGCGGCGGCTATGGCTACACCTTC.

This chain links TRBV6-2 or TRBV6-3 with TRBJ2-4; D remains unclear. V lost 1 base to trimming and J lost 0 bases, with 10 bases between them. Germline lookup yields CDR1 MNHEY and CDR2 SVGEGT. The CDR3 spans 16 residues. The CDR3, as DNA: TGTGCCAGCAGTTACTTCGAGATCTTAGCCAAAAACATTCAGTACTTC. As protein: CASSYFEILAKNIQYF.

The chain employs TRBV7-2 and TRBJ1-6; D ambiguous. Germline CDR1 and CDR2: SGHTA and FQGNSA. This CDR3 is 13 amino acids long. V gave up 1 base and J gave up 7 bases, with 5 bases separating them. CDR3 region: CASSLDLNSPLHF. The CDR3, as DNA: TGTGCCAGCAGCTTAGACCTAAATTCACCCCTCCACTTT.

The V and J genes are TRBV4-1 and TRBJ1-5; 9 nucleotides align to TRBD1. This CDR3 spans 16 amino acids. V lost 1 base, J lost 3 bases, and 4 bases stayed unmatched. The V gene's germline CDR1 is MGHRA and CDR2 YSYEKL. CDR3 coding DNA: TGCGCCAGCAGCCAAGTGGGACAGGGCCTCAATCAGCCCCAGCATTTT. Its translation is CASSQVGQGLNQPQHF.

V gene TRBV28 combines with J gene TRBJ2-3, with TRBD1 matching over 9 bases. V lost 8 bases and J lost 0; bases outside the gene matches: 3. This CDR3 is built from 14 residues. Germline values: CDR1 MDHEN, CDR2 SYDVKM. The CDR3 DNA is TGTGCCAGCGACAGGGGGGGGAGCACAGATACGCAGTATTTT. Translation gives CASDRGGSTDTQYF.

The chain links TRBV2 to TRBJ2-3; D unclear. Germline loops: CDR1 SNHLY, CDR2 FYNNEI. The CDR3 contains 15 residues. Trimming pared 6 bases from V and 0 bases from J, leaving 13 bases between. CDR3 region: CASSLTEPSTDTQYF. The CDR3, as DNA: TGTGCCAGCAGCCTAACAGAGCCTAGCACAGATACGCAGTATTTT.

Here the CDR3 reads CASSLYTGQPQHF. Written as DNA, the CDR3 is TGTGCCAGCAGCTTATATACGGGCCAGCCCCAGCATTTT. The V call is TRBV7-9, the J call TRBJ1-5; D is undetermined. V gave up 2 bases and J gave up 7 bases, with 9 bases separating them. Germline lookup yields CDR1 SEHNR and CDR2 FQNEAQ (reference sequence). The CDR3 sequence is 13 residues long.

This clone came up a few times. The gene calls are TRBV6-6 and TRBJ1-6; a weak D match, TRBD1 (5 bases). V was trimmed by 5 bases and J by 4 bases, leaving 18 bases between them. The germline gives CDR1 MNHNY, CDR2 SVGAGI (reference sequence). The CDR3 extends over 17 amino acids. The CDR3 loop is CASSPKGQRSYNSPLHF. In nucleotides, the CDR3 is TGTGCCAGCAGTCCCAAGGGGCAGCGTTCTTATAATTCACCCCTCCACTTT.

V and J are TRBV12-3 or TRBV12-4 and TRBJ2-3, with D possibly being TRBD2 (5 bases). The V end lost 4 bases, the J end lost 10 bases, and 12 bases lay between the germline ends. The CDR3 consists of 12 residues. CDR3 nucleotides: TGTGCCAGCAGTTCCTCGGACTTGGCGCAGTATTTT. This encodes CASSSSDLAQYF.

This chain links TRBV2 with TRBJ2-2; 8 nucleotides agree with TRBD1. The length of the CDR3 is 16 residues. CDR1 and CDR2 (germline): SNHLY, FYNNEI. V trimming: 10 bases; J trimming: 6 bases; junction bases outside the gene matches: 16. DNA of the CDR3: TGTGCCACCTACCCAGGCCACAGGGGGAGTGCCGGGGAGCTGTTTTTT. Its protein is CATYPGHRGSAGELFF.

The chain combines TRBV25-1 with TRBJ1-2; D possibly corresponds to TRBD1 (5 bases). CDR1 and CDR2 from the germline V gene are MGHDK and SYGVNS. With 3 bases removed from V and 4 bases from J, the gap between germline ends came to 9 bases. The CDR3 is made up of 13 amino acids. The DNA for the CDR3 is TGTGCCAGCAGTGACGCAGGGCTCTATGGCTACACCTTC. It translates to CASSDAGLYGYTF.

The chain employs TRBV18 and TRBJ1-1, with 9 nucleotides matching TRBD1. V was pared by 6 bases and J by 6 bases, with 5 bases of the junction left unmatched. The germline V gene encodes CDR1 KGHSH and CDR2 LQKENI. The length of the CDR3 is 13 residues. CDR3 coding DNA: TGTGCCAGCTCGGATACAGGGGGCTCTGAAGCTTTCTTT. It codes for CASSDTGGSEAFF.

This clone appeared a few times. The V call is TRBV19, the J call TRBJ1-5; 12 nucleotides align to TRBD1. The CDR3 spans 17 residues. The V gene end was trimmed by 8 bases and the J gene end by 6 bases; junction bases not matched to a gene: 14. The germline V gene encodes CDR1 LNHDA and CDR2 SQIVND (reference sequence). The CDR3 region is CASETGTGGLRAQPQHF. The CDR3 DNA reads TGTGCCAGTGAGACCGGGACAGGGGGCTTAAGGGCTCAGCCCCAGCATTTT.

About this clone itself: Other nucleotide sequences from this sample produce the same CDR3. The chain employs TRBV6-5 and TRBJ2-7, with D unclear. V lost 0 bases to trimming and J lost 3 bases, with 6 bases between them. Germline CDR1 and CDR2: MNHEY and SVGAGI. The length of the CDR3 is 13 residues. CDR3 in amino acids: CASSYSEGYEQYF. DNA for the CDR3: TGTGCCAGCAGTTACTCGGAAGGCTACGAGCAGTACTTC.